This TCR beta chain appears in the sequencing data of a study of blood T cell repertoires in COVID-19. Methods used by the authors: Estimated nucleated cell counts came from reference gene primer amplification. TCRdb keeps only in-frame clones here, not all; method: immunoSEQ multiplex PCR. V and J calls and clone size are given by that table; D and trimming were obtained from the DNA. The data show over 200,000 clones, roughly four fifths seen once. The CDR3 consists of 14 residues. Germline trimming cut 7 bases from V and 7 bases from J; bases unmatched to any gene: 9. CDR1 and CDR2 (germline): MNHEY, SVGAGI.

V gene TRBV6-5 combines with J gene TRBJ1-3; 8 bases line up with TRBD1. This receptor was obtained from a man aged 40-49 years who had recovered from COVID-19. Source material: PBMCs or T cells enriched from blood (not recorded which). The CDR3 bases are TGTGCCAGCACCTCTGCAGGGGGCTGGAACACCATATATTTT. Its protein is CASTSAGGWNTIYF.